What follows is one T cell receptor beta chain and its context. Its antigen is currently unknown. This CDR3 has 13 residues. Germline V gene lookup returns CDR1 MDHEN and CDR2 SYDVKM. V gave up 7 bases and J gave up 4 bases, with 11 bases separating them. The sample originates from a study of shared clonotypes between healthy human individuals. Study-wide background: The donor group consisted of two women and a few men, aged 18 to 49. Points from the study as a whole: A generally larger estimated richness was seen in naive subsets than in memory subsets. Only blood was sampled, and tissue TCR repertoires likely differ from blood ones.

Using immunoSEQ multiplex PCR, the repertoire was profiled, and TCRdb retains in-frame clones only, with some absent. The sample records 400,000 or so clones, about 97% being singletons. Material: memory CD8+ T cells sorted from blood. Subset noted: CD45RO+ cells pooled with CCR7-negative TemRA cells. The TCR sequence derives from a man in his thirties or forties in good health. This chain connects TRBV28 to TRBJ1-5; maybe TRBD1 (5 bases). The DNA for the CDR3 is TGTGCCAGCATCGACCAGGGAAATCAGCCCCAGCATTTT. Translated, it gives CASIDQGNQPQHF.